This is a list of T cell receptor beta chains from one sample in a study of T-cell memory formation after mild COVID-19. TCRdb independently ran MiXCR on the 5' RACE reads; one entry per CDR3 protein. The sample yields a few hundred thousand distinct CDR3 sequences, around 20% seen once. What was sequenced was PBMCs or a T cell subset sorted from them (not recorded which). Every receptor here comes from an adult woman who had mild COVID-19 (a few samples of this study predate the infection). Cell type and time point are not known. Both conserved end residues are part of each CDR3. The order of the fields is clone size, J gene, V gene, D gene, CDR3 length, CDR3 DNA, CDR3 protein. A D gene is named only where the DNA matches it firmly. Some rows mark clone size as missing; the rest say once, few, many or name a class of expanded clone.

abundance: .; j_gene: TRBJ1-3; v_gene: TRBV18; d_gene: .; len: 16; CDR3nt: TGTGCCAGCTCACCGACCCTCCAGGGATATGGAAACACCATATATTTT; CDR3aa: CASSPTLQGYGNTIYF
abundance: .; j_gene: TRBJ2-3; v_gene: TRBV29-1; d_gene: TRBD1; len: 14; CDR3nt: TGCAGCGTTGTGGGGACAGGGTTCACAGATACGCAGTATTTT; CDR3aa: CSVVGTGFTDTQYF
abundance: .; j_gene: TRBJ2-2; v_gene: TRBV2; d_gene: TRBD2; len: 15; CDR3nt: TGTGCCAGCAGTTCCGGGACTACGAACACCGGGGAGCTGTTTTTT; CDR3aa: CASSSGTTNTGELFF
abundance: .; j_gene: TRBJ1-1; v_gene: TRBV18; d_gene: .; len: 15; CDR3nt: TGTGCCAGCTCACCAGTTTCACACCAGAACACTGAAGCTTTCTTT; CDR3aa: CASSPVSHQNTEAFF
abundance: .; j_gene: TRBJ2-1; v_gene: TRBV5-1; d_gene: .; len: 14; CDR3nt: TGCGCCAGCAGCTTGAGGCGGTCCCTGGAGGAGCAGTTCTTC; CDR3aa: CASSLRRSLEEQFF
abundance: few; j_gene: TRBJ1-1; v_gene: TRBV7-9; d_gene: .; len: 17; CDR3nt: TGTGCCAGCAGCTTAGGTCTCCTGGGGTCACGGGGCACTGAAGCTTTCTTT; CDR3aa: CASSLGLLGSRGTEAFF
abundance: .; j_gene: TRBJ1-1; v_gene: TRBV3-1; d_gene: .; len: 14; CDR3nt: TGTGCCAGCAGCCAAGCAAAGGGGGTCACTGAAGCTTTCTTT; CDR3aa: CASSQAKGVTEAFF
abundance: .; j_gene: TRBJ2-1; v_gene: TRBV5-1; d_gene: TRBD1; len: 14; CDR3nt: TGCGCCAGCAGCCCGGGACAGGGTCACAATGAGCAGTTCTTC; CDR3aa: CASSPGQGHNEQFF
abundance: .; j_gene: TRBJ1-1; v_gene: TRBV6-2/TRBV6-3; d_gene: .; len: 15; CDR3nt: TGTGCCAGCAGTTACTCCGGGCCCGGCGGCACTGAAGCTTTCTTT; CDR3aa: CASSYSGPGGTEAFF
abundance: .; j_gene: TRBJ2-4; v_gene: TRBV7-2; d_gene: .; len: 15; CDR3nt: TGTGCCAGCAGCCTCCTACCCACGGACAGTGTCATTCAGTACTTC; CDR3aa: CASSLLPTDSVIQYF
abundance: many; j_gene: TRBJ2-7; v_gene: TRBV7-9; d_gene: .; len: 13; CDR3nt: TGTGCCAGCAGCTTGACGGCGGGATACGAGCAGTACTTC; CDR3aa: CASSLTAGYEQYF
abundance: few; j_gene: TRBJ1-2; v_gene: TRBV7-6; d_gene: .; len: 13; CDR3nt: TGTGCCAGCAGCTTAGCGGGAGATCATGGCTACACCTTC; CDR3aa: CASSLAGDHGYTF
abundance: few; j_gene: TRBJ2-1; v_gene: TRBV7-9; d_gene: TRBD2; len: 16; CDR3nt: TGTGCCAGCAGCTTAGGGGCGGGACTACCGTACAATGAGCAGTTCTTC; CDR3aa: CASSLGAGLPYNEQFF
abundance: few; j_gene: TRBJ2-1; v_gene: TRBV7-8; d_gene: .; len: 12; CDR3nt: TGTGCCAGCAGCCGGTCTTTCTCCCAGCAGTTCTTC; CDR3aa: CASSRSFSQQFF
abundance: few; j_gene: TRBJ2-1; v_gene: TRBV2; d_gene: .; len: 14; CDR3nt: TGTGCCAGCAGTGAATCGTGGTCCTACAATGAGCAGTTCTTC; CDR3aa: CASSESWSYNEQFF
abundance: .; j_gene: TRBJ1-1; v_gene: TRBV7-2; d_gene: TRBD1; len: 14; CDR3nt: TGTGCCAGCAGGTTAGACAGGGCGAACACTGAAGCTTTCTTT; CDR3aa: CASRLDRANTEAFF
abundance: .; j_gene: TRBJ2-3; v_gene: TRBV21-1; d_gene: .; len: 13; CDR3nt: TGTGCCAGCAGCAAAGAGGCGACAGATACGCAGTATTTT; CDR3aa: CASSKEATDTQYF
abundance: few; j_gene: TRBJ1-4; v_gene: TRBV9; d_gene: .; len: 14; CDR3nt: TGTGCCAGCAGCGTAGGTCGGACGGCAGAAAAACTGTTTTTT; CDR3aa: CASSVGRTAEKLFF
abundance: .; j_gene: TRBJ1-2; v_gene: TRBV20-1; d_gene: TRBD1; len: 14; CDR3nt: TGCAGTGCTGGCCCCTGGACAGGGCAATATGGCTACACCTTC; CDR3aa: CSAGPWTGQYGYTF
abundance: few; j_gene: TRBJ2-3; v_gene: TRBV5-1; d_gene: .; len: 15; CDR3nt: TGCGCCAGCAGCTTGCAGAACGGACTCACAGATACGCAGTATTTT; CDR3aa: CASSLQNGLTDTQYF
abundance: few; j_gene: TRBJ1-3; v_gene: TRBV9; d_gene: TRBD1; len: 16; CDR3nt: TGTGCCAGCAGCGTACAGGGGGCTGAGGGTGGAAACACCATATATTTT; CDR3aa: CASSVQGAEGGNTIYF
abundance: .; j_gene: TRBJ2-7; v_gene: TRBV11-2; d_gene: .; len: 11; CDR3nt: TGTGCCAGCATCATGGGGGGCGAGCAGTACTTC; CDR3aa: CASIMGGEQYF
abundance: .; j_gene: TRBJ2-3; v_gene: TRBV7-2; d_gene: TRBD2; len: 15; CDR3nt: TGTGCCAGCAGCTTAGCTAGCGGGAGCGGAGATACGCAGTATTTT; CDR3aa: CASSLASGSGDTQYF
abundance: many; j_gene: TRBJ2-3; v_gene: TRBV7-3; d_gene: .; len: 18; CDR3nt: TGTGCCAGCAGCTTATACCCCCTTGGGACGGGCAACACAGATACGCAGTATTTT; CDR3aa: CASSLYPLGTGNTDTQYF
abundance: few; j_gene: TRBJ2-3; v_gene: TRBV6-1; d_gene: TRBD2; len: 16; CDR3nt: TGTGCCAGCAGTGAAAATGGGGCTAGCGGGTGGGATACGCAGTATTTT; CDR3aa: CASSENGASGWDTQYF
abundance: few; j_gene: TRBJ2-7; v_gene: TRBV20-1; d_gene: .; len: 13; CDR3nt: TGCAGTGCCCAGGGAGGGGGGGCCTACGAGCAGTACTTC; CDR3aa: CSAQGGGAYEQYF
abundance: .; j_gene: TRBJ1-2; v_gene: TRBV12-3/TRBV12-4; d_gene: TRBD1; len: 15; CDR3nt: TGTGCCAGCAGTTTAGCGGACAGGGGTAACTATGGCTACACCTTC; CDR3aa: CASSLADRGNYGYTF
abundance: .; j_gene: TRBJ2-1; v_gene: TRBV12-3/TRBV12-4; d_gene: TRBD2; len: 15; CDR3nt: TGTGCCAGCACCCCGGGACTAGCGGGAGCCATTGAGCAGTTCTTC; CDR3aa: CASTPGLAGAIEQFF
abundance: .; j_gene: TRBJ2-5; v_gene: TRBV12-3/TRBV12-4; d_gene: .; len: 14; CDR3nt: TGTGCCAGCAGTTGGAGGGGGCTGGGGGAGACCCAGTACTTC; CDR3aa: CASSWRGLGETQYF
abundance: .; j_gene: TRBJ2-6; v_gene: TRBV20-1; d_gene: .; len: 14; CDR3nt: TGCAGTGTCCCCGACAGAGCTGGGGCCAACGTCCTGACTTTC; CDR3aa: CSVPDRAGANVLTF
abundance: .; j_gene: TRBJ2-3; v_gene: TRBV27; d_gene: TRBD2; len: 14; CDR3nt: TGTGCCAGCAGTCGGGGAGGGTTGTCAGATACGCAGTATTTT; CDR3aa: CASSRGGLSDTQYF
abundance: few; j_gene: TRBJ1-1; v_gene: TRBV7-3; d_gene: .; len: 14; CDR3nt: TGTGCCAGCAAAACGGACAGTATGAACACTGAAGCTTTCTTT; CDR3aa: CASKTDSMNTEAFF
abundance: few; j_gene: TRBJ2-7; v_gene: TRBV9; d_gene: TRBD2; len: 16; CDR3nt: TGTGCCAGCAGCGTAGCTTCCTCCGGACTAGCTGGCGAGCAGTACTTC; CDR3aa: CASSVASSGLAGEQYF
abundance: .; j_gene: TRBJ2-2; v_gene: TRBV9; d_gene: .; len: 14; CDR3nt: TGTGCCAGCAGCGAGGGACGGGTGGCCGGGGAGCTGTTTTTT; CDR3aa: CASSEGRVAGELFF
abundance: .; j_gene: TRBJ2-3; v_gene: TRBV12-3/TRBV12-4; d_gene: .; len: 17; CDR3nt: TGTGCCAGCAGTTTCGGTCTGCCGGGGCGTAACACAGATACGCAGTATTTT; CDR3aa: CASSFGLPGRNTDTQYF
abundance: .; j_gene: TRBJ2-1; v_gene: TRBV13; d_gene: .; len: 14; CDR3nt: TGTGCCAGCAGCCGGTGGGCAGCGACCAGAGAGCAGTTCTTC; CDR3aa: CASSRWAATREQFF
abundance: few; j_gene: TRBJ1-2; v_gene: TRBV4-1; d_gene: TRBD1; len: 16; CDR3nt: TGCGCCAGCAGCACTGTCGGGACAGCACCGAACTATGGCTACACCTTC; CDR3aa: CASSTVGTAPNYGYTF
abundance: few; j_gene: TRBJ1-1; v_gene: TRBV7-9; d_gene: .; len: 14; CDR3nt: TGTGCCAGCAGCTTAGAGGGTCGGGCGGATGAAGCTTTCTTT; CDR3aa: CASSLEGRADEAFF
abundance: .; j_gene: TRBJ1-2; v_gene: TRBV7-2; d_gene: .; len: 15; CDR3nt: TGTGCCAGCAGCTTAGCAGGCGGTCATAACTATGGCTACACCTTC; CDR3aa: CASSLAGGHNYGYTF
abundance: .; j_gene: TRBJ1-4; v_gene: TRBV18; d_gene: TRBD1; len: 14; CDR3nt: TGTGCCAGCTCCGGGACAGCAACTAATGAAAAACTGTTTTTT; CDR3aa: CASSGTATNEKLFF
abundance: few; j_gene: TRBJ1-6; v_gene: TRBV12-3/TRBV12-4; d_gene: .; len: 15; CDR3nt: TGTGCCAGCACCCCCGACCCAAGGGGGAATTCACCCCTCCACTTT; CDR3aa: CASTPDPRGNSPLHF
abundance: .; j_gene: TRBJ1-6; v_gene: TRBV6-5; d_gene: .; len: 14; CDR3nt: TGTGCCAGCAGTTATAGCCGGAATAATTCACCCCTCCACTTT; CDR3aa: CASSYSRNNSPLHF
abundance: many; j_gene: TRBJ2-1; v_gene: TRBV5-1; d_gene: .; len: 17; CDR3nt: TGCGCCAGCAGCTTGACTACAGGGAAAGTGTCCTACAATGAGCAGTTCTTC; CDR3aa: CASSLTTGKVSYNEQFF
abundance: .; j_gene: TRBJ1-2; v_gene: TRBV20-1; d_gene: .; len: 17; CDR3nt: TGCAGTGCTATACAACGGGACCCACGAAGGGATAACTATGGCTACACCTTC; CDR3aa: CSAIQRDPRRDNYGYTF
abundance: .; j_gene: TRBJ2-1; v_gene: TRBV6-2/TRBV6-3; d_gene: TRBD2; len: 15; CDR3nt: TGTGCCAGCAGTCCTATCGGACTAGGCTACAATGAGCAGTTCTTC; CDR3aa: CASSPIGLGYNEQFF